This T cell receptor (beta chain) was sequenced for a study of cytomegalovirus exposure and HLA in healthy donors (dated by TCRdb to about 2017). For context, the study as a whole: An earlier analysis of approximately 640 of the donors reported roughly 270 Gb of sequence data and 117 million unique TCR beta sequences from roughly 180 million T cells. Around 320 gigabases of sequencing data and some 85 million unique TCR sequences were included in an early release covering 550 to 650 HLA-typed donors. The genetic ancestry cluster associated with self-reported Caucasian donors included around 76% of the roughly 400 genotyped donors. The study was designed to test whether signatures of past pathogen exposure could be identified by cataloging public T cell receptors. The T cell repertoires of some 700 subjects were profiled by immunosequencing and related to cytomegalovirus serostatus. Along with the roughly 700-subject first cohort, a separate validation cohort of over 90 different subjects was used. To predict cytomegalovirus infection status, the study combined high-throughput TCR immunosequencing, statistical association of individual TCRs with disease status, and machine learning. To study patterns of TCR occurrence, a later analysis re-analyzed previously published TCR beta repertoires from several hundred donors and added high-resolution HLA genotyping. The later analysis used no new phenotypic data to find candidate immune exposures, relying instead on TCR beta sequences and their occurrence across donors. An earlier analysis of 500 to 750 of the donors applied high-throughput TCR beta sequencing to assess whether each TCR beta V gene segment acted as functional or pseudogenic. Donor age, sex, ethnicity and CMV serostatus were compiled together with the repertoire data. A later genetic analysis took genome-wide SNP genotypes for about 65% of the 666 donors and used that subset as a discovery cohort. All discovery cohort repertoires had been generated on a single sequencing platform. HLA typing included class I and class II loci at four-digit resolution. The number of typed donors differed by locus: roughly 629-630 for A, B, C, DRB1 and DQB1; 522 for DQA1; 606 for DPA1; and about 470 for DPB1. Roughly five DR-DQ haplotypes were handled as single units for association and clustering because linkage in the cohort was strong. Among some 400 genotyped donors of the cohort, an average of approximately 200,000 unique TCR beta nucleotide sequences was sequenced per donor, of which roughly 17% were non-productive. What the research found in general, with its limitations: In the study, some 160 TCR beta chains were listed as associated with cytomegalovirus. The only immune exposure information available for the cohort was CMV serostatus. The authors suggested that the approach could potentially be generalized to other disease states and immunological phenotypes. In vitro tests confirmed that three of the cytomegalovirus-associated TCR beta chains recognize cytomegalovirus antigens. Because the 87-base-pair reads could not distinguish some IMGT-functional V segments, including TRBV6-2 and TRBV6-3, those segments were excluded. In an earlier analysis of fewer than 750 of the donors, most TCR beta V segments were observed in productive rearrangements about 90% or about 30% of the time, broadly matching IMGT annotations. A cluster of highly shared sequence variants was judged likely to represent a technical artifact of the sequencing pipeline. Because counts were too low, roughly 16 rarely observed V segments, including chromosome 9 orphons, were left out of the earlier analysis of a few hundred of the donors. While some public TCRs were present in many individuals, most TCR sequences turned up only very rarely across donors. At a false discovery rate of 0.05, a later analysis linked under 20,000 TCR beta sequences to specific HLA alleles. In a later genetic analysis, fewer N-insertions in productive TCRs were reported among donors in an Asian-associated ancestry cluster than the approximately 710-donor mean. Correlated functional status among segregating V segments might be attributable to linkage disequilibrium, but an unknown experimental factor could not be ruled out. A further reported finding was that TCR beta sequences accurately predicted the HLA-A and HLA-B alleles for most subjects in the first cohort. HLA typing was unavailable for some donors at each locus, so association tests used only the typed subset. In a later analysis, TCR association rates were found to vary across HLA loci, with the most associated TCRs seen for DRB1 alleles and the fewest for HLA-C alleles. This cohort had only TCR beta chains sequenced, and the lack of alpha or paired-chain data limited which features could be detected. When HLA alleles, especially DR and DQ, strongly co-occurred, attributing TCR associations to individual alleles was difficult. Several of the top co-occurrence clusters appeared to be linked to parvovirus B19, influenza, CMV and Epstein-Barr virus, according to a later analysis. Roughly uniform sequencing depth across donors was assumed in presence/absence analyses, although this assumption may not hold. In a later analysis, most CMV-associated TCR beta chains were found to appear HLA-restricted, with HLA associations seemingly driven largely by CMV exposure. In a later genetic analysis, a missense DCLRE1C variant was associated with V-gene and J-gene trimming of TCR beta chains, and the association was replicated in an independent cohort. Cytomegalovirus status was reported to be diagnosed by the classifier with high specificity and sensitivity in both the original and validation cohorts. In a later analysis, HLA-associated TCR beta chains showed more clonal expansion and lower generation probabilities than non-associated chains that were equally common.

Comment on this clone: It has no known antigen specificity. It has no much larger one-base neighbor in the sample; base qualities were not kept.

Libraries were prepared through the immunoSEQ multiplex PCR assay. The multiplex PCR relied on a mix of 60 forward primers for TCR Vbeta segments and 13 reverse primers for TCR Jbeta segments. Amplification of the CDR3 region of rearranged TCR beta genes was performed with a multiplex PCR assay on genomic DNA. Amplified TCR beta libraries were sequenced as 87-base-pair reads on the Illumina HiSeq System. The study's processing was this. In a later analysis, some 80 million unique TCR beta chains were counted across the 500 to 700 repertoires, and roughly 11 million of these chains were shared by at least two donors. A nearest-neighbor algorithm error-corrected the raw reads and collapsed the reads into unique sequences, merging closely related sequences to remove PCR and sequencing errors. V, D and J gene segments were assigned by aligning CDR3 sequences to IMGT reference sequences. For a sequence to be retained, at least a six-nucleotide match to both a V gene segment and a J gene segment was required. Rearrangements were called productive when the CDR3 lacked stop codons and stayed in frame with V and J; all others were non-productive. CDR3 was defined according to IMGT convention as the region running from the second conserved V-encoded cysteine to the conserved J-encoded phenylalanine. Sequences without an unambiguous match to a single V gene segment were excluded from the earlier analysis of over 500 of the donors. In an earlier analysis of 500 to 750 of the donors, V segments were called functional above 56.7% productive rearrangements and were called segregating when the between-donor standard deviation exceeded 5%. A statistical classification framework was developed to diagnose cytomegalovirus status using the catalog of TCR beta chain sequences. V and J gene assignment, in a later analysis, came from comparing TCR nucleotide sequences with IMGT/GENE-DB human TR gene sequences. The TCRdist pipeline was used in a later analysis to assign CDR3 sequences and most-parsimonious VDJ recombination scenarios. In a later analysis, each TCR beta chain was defined by its CDR3 amino acid sequence together with its V-gene family, and reads lacking a unique V-gene family were excluded. To address suspected cross-contamination and a sequencing artifact, a later analysis removed under 600 highly shared, low-generation-probability nucleotide sequences. A later analysis calculated a clonal expansion index for each public chain from normalized within-repertoire ranks of inferred template counts. In a later analysis, generation probabilities were computed using a VDJ recombination model fitted to out-of-frame rearrangements, and the results were checked against IGoR. In a later analysis, hypergeometric tests were used to score TCR-TCR, TCR-HLA and TCR-CMV co-occurrence, with a repertoire-size bias correction applied to TCR pairs. False discovery rates were estimated in a later analysis by permuting HLA or CMV assignments 20 times. In a later analysis, co-occurring TCRs were grouped using DBSCAN, with TCRdist sequence similarity added in when clustering inside HLA-allele-positive subsets. Repertoires with fewer than 30,000 or more than 120,000 public chains, plus five repertoires with anomalous nucleotide sharing, were excluded from co-occurrence clustering. TCRdb re-hosts the immuneACCESS table, in-frame sequences only. Its copies lack some clones; in the studies checked, an unresolved V gene accounts for under half of them, and the cause for the rest is not known. V, J and clone size were drawn from that table, and D and trimming were deduced from the DNA. The sample table holds 150,000 to 200,000 clones, of which roughly 80% were seen once. The biggest ten clones account for 1.6% of the sample.

V loses 6 bases, J loses 1 base, and the germline ends lie 14 bases apart. From the cysteine up to the phenylalanine, the CDR3 has a length of 14 residues. Here the CDR3 DNA is all that survives: 42 bases in frame from base 1. The germline V gene provides CDR1 SGHDT and CDR2 YYEEEE. In total, 666 healthy bone marrow donors made up the cohort. At the time of sampling, all cohort members were nominally healthy, though unrecorded immune exposures were likely present. The donor tested CMV seronegative and was one of the 352 seronegative cohort members. A peripheral blood sample was provided by each donor, and peripheral blood mononuclear cells were used for TCR beta sequencing. Genomic DNA extraction from the blood cell samples was performed with the Qiagen DNeasy Blood Extraction Kit.

Sample: PBMCs. This receptor chain uses TRBV5-6 and TRBJ2-7; the best D guess is TRBD1, with 5 bases matching. This TCR was recovered from a woman aged 50 to 60 in good health and CMV-seronegative. Read as DNA, the sequence is TGTGCCAGCAACCCCGCAGGGCGATCCTACGAGCAGTACTTC. Its amino acids are CASNPAGRSYEQYF.